This T cell receptor (beta chain) stems from a study of response to subunit inactivated influenza vaccine. Points on this clonotype: The antigen is undetermined.

Study-wide findings and caveats: The study's authors posited that every seasonal influenza vaccination enlists few new T cells.

The germline gives CDR1 SQVTM, CDR2 ANQGSEA. The CDR3 loop spans 15 amino acids. V was shortened by 6 bases and J by 0 bases, with 15 bases between the two germline ends. TCRdb ran MiXCR on the RT-PCR reads and lists one entry per CDR3 protein. The sample holds about 700,000 distinct CDR3 sequences, less than 20% seen once. The V gene is TRBV29-1, the J gene TRBJ2-1; TRBD1 or TRBD2 may be the D gene (5 bases each). This clonotype was sampled from a man aged 50 to 60 who received an inactivated influenza vaccine. The sample was PBMCs from blood, taken 11 to 12 days after vaccination. CDR3 nucleotide sequence: TGCAGCGTGCCTTCGGGGCTTCACTCCTACAATGAGCAGTTCTTC. This encodes CSVPSGLHSYNEQFF.